This record looks at one TCR beta chain sequence and its context. Its antigen is as yet unknown. In germline, CDR1 is LGHNA, CDR2 YSLEER. This CDR3 comprises 17 residues. The germline V and J ends were trimmed by 0 bases and 4 bases, with 16 bases remaining between them. Only healthy Caucasians were included as donors. This sample was included in a study of identical twins. TCRdb reprocessed the 5' RACE reads via MiXCR and lists one record per CDR3 protein. The repertoire consists of 400,000 to 500,000 distinct CDR3 sequences, with approximately 15% occurring once and the leading ten covering 0.8% to 1%. Study conclusions and caveats: For cord blood, abundant beta clonotypes had fewer insertions, unlike memory repertoires, which showed none. Analyses of zero insertions could be partly confounded by invariant MAIT and iNKT cells. Models underestimated out-of-frame TCR alpha sharing in monozygotic twins.

The same specimen was also included in a second study, on yellow fever vaccine responses in identical twins.

Source material: CD4+ T cells sorted from blood. This receptor was obtained from a woman aged 18-29 years in good health. V is TRBV4-3 and J is TRBJ2-1; no firm D call. CDR3 nucleotides: TGCGCCAGCAGCCAAGATCCTACTCGGATCCTTTACAATGAGCAGTTCTTC. Translating gives CASSQDPTRILYNEQFF.